The clone carrying this T cell receptor (beta chain) was found many times. TCRdb re-called the RT-PCR reads with MiXCR, one entry per CDR3 protein. The data show 650,000 to 800,000 distinct CDR3 sequences, 11% to 15% seen once. V lost 4 bases to trimming and J lost 2 bases, with 8 bases between them. Germline V gene data show CDR1 as ENHRY and CDR2 as SYGVKD. The CDR3 runs to 13 residues. The J gene is TRBJ2-5, the V gene TRBV10-3; no definite D call. The clonotype comes from a female donor in good health, serving as a healthy control. The sample comprised memory CD4+ T cells from blood. The DNA of the CDR3 is TGTGCCATCAGTGCGAGCGAACAAGAGACCCAGTACTTC. Translation gives CAISASEQETQYF.